The entry below gives a single TCR beta chain sequence along with its context. Its specificity is not known. 13 Jbeta primers and 60 Vbeta primers were used for the PCR. Source study methods: A later analysis tallied 80 million or so unique TCR beta chains, about 9.9 million of them shared. Profiling relied on immunoSEQ multiplex PCR, and the TCRdb table lists in-frame clones only, not all of them. D and trimming come from the DNA, and the V and J calls and clone size come from that table. The sample lists 80,000 to 95,000 clones; 70% to 80% were seen once. This sample was included in a study of cytomegalovirus exposure and HLA in healthy donors. General study results and limits: The study listed 164 cytomegalovirus-associated TCR beta chains. In a later analysis, TCR beta V- and J-gene trimming was associated with a missense DCLRE1C variant.

In germline, CDR1 is SGHTA, CDR2 FQGTGA. The CDR3 covers 13 residues. Trimming pared 5 bases from V and 8 bases from J, leaving 14 bases between. The clonotype was recovered from a woman between 40 and 55 years old in good health and CMV-seropositive. The sample was PBMCs. The rearrangement joins TRBV7-3 to TRBJ2-3; D unresolved. The CDR3 spells CASSPSWSPTQYF. The CDR3 DNA reads TGTGCCAGCAGCCCCAGTTGGAGCCCTACGCAGTATTTT.